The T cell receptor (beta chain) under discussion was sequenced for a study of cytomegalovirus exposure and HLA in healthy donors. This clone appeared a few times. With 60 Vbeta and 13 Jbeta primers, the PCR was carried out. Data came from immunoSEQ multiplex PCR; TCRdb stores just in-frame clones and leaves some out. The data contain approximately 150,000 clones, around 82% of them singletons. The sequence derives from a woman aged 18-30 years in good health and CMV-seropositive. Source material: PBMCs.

Here the CDR3 DNA reads TGTGCCAGCAGCTTAACAAACTCTGGAAACACCATATATTTT. The encoded protein is CASSLTNSGNTIYF. This chain uses TRBV7-2 with TRBJ1-3, with unresolved D. The CDR3 runs to 14 residues. Germline V lookup: CDR1 SGHTA, CDR2 FQGNSA. V was pared by 2 bases and J by 0 bases, with 5 bases between.